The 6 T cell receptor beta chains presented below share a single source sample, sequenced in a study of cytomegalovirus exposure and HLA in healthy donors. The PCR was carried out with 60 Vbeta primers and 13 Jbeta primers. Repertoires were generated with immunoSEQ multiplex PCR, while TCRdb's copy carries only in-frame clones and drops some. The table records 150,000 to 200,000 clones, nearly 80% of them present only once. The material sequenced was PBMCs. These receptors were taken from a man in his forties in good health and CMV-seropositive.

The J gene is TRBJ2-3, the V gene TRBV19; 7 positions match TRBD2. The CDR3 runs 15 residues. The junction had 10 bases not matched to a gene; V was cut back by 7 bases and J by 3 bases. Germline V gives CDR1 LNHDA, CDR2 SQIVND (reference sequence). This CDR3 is CASKREGGRTDTQYF. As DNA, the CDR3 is TGTGCCAGTAAGAGGGAGGGCGGGAGAACAGATACGCAGTATTTT. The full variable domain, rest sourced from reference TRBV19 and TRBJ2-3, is DGGITQSPKYLFRKEGQNVTLSCEQNLNHDAMYWYRQDPGQGLRLIYYSQIVNDFQKGDIAEGYSVSREKKESFPLTVTSAQKNPTAFYLCASKREGGRTDTQYFGPGTRLTVL.

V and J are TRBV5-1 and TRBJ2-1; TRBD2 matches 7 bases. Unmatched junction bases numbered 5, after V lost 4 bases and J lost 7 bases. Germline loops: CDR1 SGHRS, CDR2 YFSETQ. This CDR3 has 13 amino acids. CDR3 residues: CASSREAPNEQFF. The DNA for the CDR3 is TGCGCCAGCAGCCGGGAGGCTCCGAATGAGCAGTTCTTC.

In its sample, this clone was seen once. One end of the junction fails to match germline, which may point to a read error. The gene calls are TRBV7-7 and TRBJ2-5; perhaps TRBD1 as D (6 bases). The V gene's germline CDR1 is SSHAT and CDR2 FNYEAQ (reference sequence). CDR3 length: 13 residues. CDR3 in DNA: TGTGCTAGCAGCGCTGGGACATCAGAGACCCAGTACTTC. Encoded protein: CASSAGTSETQYF.

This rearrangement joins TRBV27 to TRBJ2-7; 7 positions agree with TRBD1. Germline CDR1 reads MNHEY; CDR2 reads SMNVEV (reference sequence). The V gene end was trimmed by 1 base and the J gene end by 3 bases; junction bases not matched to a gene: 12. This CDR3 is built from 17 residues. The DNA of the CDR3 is TGTGCCAGCAGTTTATTTGGGACAGACAAACCTATCTACGAGCAGTACTTC. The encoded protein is CASSLFGTDKPIYEQYF.

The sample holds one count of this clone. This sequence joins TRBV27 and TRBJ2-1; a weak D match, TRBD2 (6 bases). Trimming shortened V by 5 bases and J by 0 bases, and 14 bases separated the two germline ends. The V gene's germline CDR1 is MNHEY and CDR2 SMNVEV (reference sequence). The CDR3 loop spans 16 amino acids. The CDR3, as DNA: TGTGCCAGCAGTCCGATAGCGGTCCGCTCCTACAATGAGCAGTTCTTC. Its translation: CASSPIAVRSYNEQFF.

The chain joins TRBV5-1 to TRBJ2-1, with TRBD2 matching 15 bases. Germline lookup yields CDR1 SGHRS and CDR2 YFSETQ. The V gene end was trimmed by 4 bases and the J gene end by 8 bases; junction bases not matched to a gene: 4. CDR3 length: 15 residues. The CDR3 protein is CASSTGLAGGHEQFF. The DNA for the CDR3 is TGCGCCAGCAGCACCGGACTAGCGGGAGGGCATGAGCAGTTCTTC.